The entry below describes one T cell receptor (beta chain). The antigen is undetermined. Since a much larger clone is just one base distant, this may be a read error. This record belongs to a study of T cells in Graves' hyperthyroidism and ophthalmopathy. Together with thyroid ultrasound, orbital computed tomography, serum thyroxine and TRAb, clinical symptoms were used for diagnoses. It was RNA transcripts that yielded the amplified TCR beta CDR3 regions. TCR CDR3 regions were first amplified by RT-PCR with HTBI primers. TCRdb reprocessed the multiplex PCR reads with MiXCR, giving one entry per CDR3 protein. The sample has 550,000 to 700,000 distinct CDR3 sequences; 40% to 55% are singletons. Findings and caveats of the study: Most clonotypes expanded in thyroid above 0.001 were likewise present in blood.

Specimen: peripheral blood or thyroid tissue (not recorded which). This TCR derives from an adult woman with Graves' disease, either hyperthyroidism or ophthalmopathy (not recorded which).

The CDR3 sequence: CASSSQGSSSGNAIYF. CDR3 coding DNA: TGTGCCAGCAGTTCACAGGGTTCGAGCTCTGGAAACGCCATATATTTT. The chain is built from TRBV27 and TRBJ1-3, with D possibly being TRBD1 (6 bases). There are 16 residues in the CDR3. Germline V gene data show CDR1 as MNHEY and CDR2 as SMNVEV (reference sequence).